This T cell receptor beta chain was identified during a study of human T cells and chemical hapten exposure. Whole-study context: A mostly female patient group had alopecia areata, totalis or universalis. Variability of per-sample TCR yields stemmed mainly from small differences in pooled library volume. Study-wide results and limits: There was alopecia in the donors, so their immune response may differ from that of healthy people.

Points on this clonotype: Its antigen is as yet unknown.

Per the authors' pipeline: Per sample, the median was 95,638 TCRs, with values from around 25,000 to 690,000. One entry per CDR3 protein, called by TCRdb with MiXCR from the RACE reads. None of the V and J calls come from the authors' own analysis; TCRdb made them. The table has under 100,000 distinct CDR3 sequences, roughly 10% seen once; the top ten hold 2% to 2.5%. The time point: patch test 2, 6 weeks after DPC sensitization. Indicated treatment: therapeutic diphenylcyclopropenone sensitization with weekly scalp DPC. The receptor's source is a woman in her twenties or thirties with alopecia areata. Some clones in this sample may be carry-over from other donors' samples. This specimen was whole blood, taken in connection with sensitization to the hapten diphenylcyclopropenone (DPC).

The chain's CDR3 is CSARDPGDNGYTF. For the CDR3, the DNA is TGCAGTGCTAGAGATCCGGGGGACAATGGCTACACCTTC. The chain employs TRBV20-1 and TRBJ1-2; a weak D match, TRBD1 (6 bases). The CDR3 is made up of 13 amino acids. CDR1 and CDR2 (germline): DFQATT, SNEGSKA (reference sequence). V lost 0 bases and J 6 bases, leaving 11 bases between the germline ends.